Shown below are 5 T cell receptor beta chains from a single sample sequenced in a study of T cells in tuberculosis. Here immunoSEQ multiplex PCR was the method, and the copy in TCRdb shows in-frame clones only, minus some. The sample gives over 30,000 clones, around 97% of which show up once; approximately 6.2% is in the top ten. The sample was PBMCs. These receptors all stem from a donor aged 5-35 years with latent tuberculosis or without tuberculosis infection.

The CDR3 sequence: CASSDPGQGDTQYF. For the CDR3, the DNA is TGTGCCAGCAGTGATCCGGGACAGGGGGATACGCAGTATTTT. The J gene is TRBJ2-3, the V gene TRBV25-1, with 10 bases identical to TRBD1. Germline lookup yields CDR1 MGHDK and CDR2 SYGVNS. V shed 3 bases and J 6 bases; nucleotides not matched to a gene: 3. The CDR3 loop spans 14 amino acids. The full variable domain, its missing parts supplied by reference TRBV25-1 and TRBJ2-3, is EADIYQTPRYLVIGTGKKITLECSQTMGHDKMYWYQQDPGMELHLIHYSYGVNSTEKGDLSSESTVSRIRTEHFPLTLESARPSHTSQYLCASSDPGQGDTQYFGPGTRLTVL.

The chain joins TRBV27 to TRBJ2-3; a possible D gene is TRBD2 (6 bases). The CDR3 runs 17 residues. Trimming pared 1 base from V and 4 bases from J, leaving 18 bases between. The V gene's germline CDR1 is MNHEY and CDR2 SMNVEV (reference sequence). CDR3 DNA: TGTGCCAGCAGTTTATTCGTCGGGAGTAATTTGGCAGATACGCAGTATTTT. This encodes CASSLFVGSNLADTQYF.

J is TRBJ1-2 and V is TRBV7-9; possibly TRBD1 for D (6 bases). Germline CDR1 SEHNR, CDR2 FQNEAQ (reference sequence). CDR3 size: 13 residues. Trimming stripped 4 bases from V and 8 bases from J, with 14 bases between. CDR3 in DNA: TGTGCCAGCAGCTCCAACAGGGTAGACGGCTACACCTTC. It specifies CASSSNRVDGYTF.

Points on this clone: Germline is not matched at one junction end, which may reflect a read error. The chain carries TRBV11-2 and TRBJ2-5; TRBD1 is a possible D gene (5 bases). This CDR3 spans 15 amino acids. Germline V gene data show CDR1 as SGHAT and CDR2 as FQNNGV. This chain's CDR3 is CASSLEQGLRETQYF. CDR3 coding DNA: TGTGCCAGCAGCCTAGAGCAGGGTTTACGAGAGACCCAGTACTTC. The full variable domain, completed using reference TRBV11-2 and TRBJ2-5, is EAGVAQSPRYKIIEKRQSVAFWCNPISGHATLYWYQQILGQGPKLLIQFQNNGVVDDSQLPKDRFSAERLKGVDSTLKIQPAKLEDSAVYLCASSLEQGLRETQYFGPGTRLLVL.

This chain connects TRBV30 to TRBJ1-2; unclear D gene. The CDR3 totals 13 residues. V lost 0 bases to trimming and J lost 7 bases, with 12 bases between them. In germline, CDR1 is GTSNPN, CDR2 SVGIG (reference sequence). The CDR3 is CAWSVLARVGYTF. In nucleotides, the CDR3 is TGTGCCTGGAGTGTACTAGCGAGGGTTGGCTACACCTTC.